Below, 14 T cell receptor beta chains from the same sample are listed, as sequenced in a study of T-cell reconstitution after alpha-beta-depleted transplantation in children. During its preparation, the TCRbeta library received unique molecular identifiers. TCRdb reanalysed the PCR reads using MiXCR and keeps one entry per CDR3 protein. This sample yields hundreds of thousands of distinct CDR3 sequences, of which 13% are seen a single time; 4.3% belongs to the top ten. Sequenced here: PBMCs, sampled from the stem cell graft. The receptors were gathered from a human donor who donated a stem cell graft to a child with Fanconi anemia.

The V call is TRBV11-2, the J call TRBJ2-5; D is unclear. The CDR3 runs 15 residues. V was pared by 3 bases and J by 0 bases, with 11 bases between. CDR1 and CDR2 from the germline V gene are SGHAT and FQNNGV. The CDR3 DNA is TGTGCCAGCAGCTTGGGGTATTCGTACCAAGAGACCCAGTACTTC. Its translation: CASSLGYSYQETQYF.

The genes are TRBV6-5 and TRBJ2-1; 8 nucleotides align to TRBD2. Trimming cost V 2 bases and J 5 bases; bases outside gene matches: 5. The CDR3 is made up of 15 amino acids. The germline V gene has CDR1 MNHEY and CDR2 SVGAGI. CDR3 sequence: CASSYKSSGDNEQFF. The CDR3 bases are TGTGCCAGCAGTTACAAGAGTAGCGGGGACAATGAGCAGTTCTTC.

There are a few counts of this clonotype. The chain uses TRBV6-9 and TRBJ2-7; TRBD2 might be the D (5 bases). The V end was cut by 0 bases, the J end by 6 bases, with 15 bases between. In germline, CDR1 is MNHGY, CDR2 SVAAGI. CDR3 size: 15 residues. The chain's CDR3 is CASSYSLPGRSEQYV. The DNA for the CDR3 is TGTGCCAGCAGTTATTCCCTCCCGGGGAGAAGCGAGCAGTACGTC.

This clonotype showed up many times. The V call is TRBV2, the J call TRBJ2-1; tentatively, D is TRBD2 (6 bases). V shed 4 bases and J shed 9 bases, with 13 bases lying between them. Germline lookup yields CDR1 SNHLY and CDR2 FYNNEI. The CDR3 length is 13 residues. In DNA form, the CDR3 reads TGTGCCAGCAGTGCCTCCCTGGGGGGTGAGCAGTTCTTC. As protein: CASSASLGGEQFF.

This clonotype was observed many times. The J gene is TRBJ1-1, the V gene TRBV12-3 or TRBV12-4, with D hard to call. With 8 bases removed from V and 0 bases from J, the gap between germline ends came to 13 bases. The CDR3 length is 14 residues. CDR3 DNA sequence: TGTGCCAGCTCACCCCGGACCGTGAACACTGAAGCTTTCTTT. Protein product: CASSPRTVNTEAFF.

There are many counts of this clonotype. The gene calls are TRBV2 and TRBJ2-5; D is undetermined. Germline V gives CDR1 SNHLY, CDR2 FYNNEI. The CDR3 is made up of 10 amino acids. Trimming stripped 1 base from V and 6 bases from J, with 0 bases between. This chain's CDR3 is CASSEETQYF. In DNA, the CDR3 is TGTGCCAGCAGTGAAGAGACCCAGTACTTC. The full variable domain, rest sourced from reference TRBV2 and TRBJ2-5, is EPEVTQTPSHQVTQMGQEVILRCVPISNHLYFYWYRQILGQKVEFLVSFYNNEISEKSEIFDDQFSVERPDGSNFTLKIRSTKLEDSAMYFCASSEETQYFGPGTRLLVL.

There are a few counts of this clonotype. This rearrangement joins TRBV20-1 to TRBJ1-2, with 11 bases aligning to TRBD1. This CDR3 has 16 amino acids. V was pared by 2 bases and J by 5 bases, with 10 bases of the junction left unmatched. Germline V gene lookup returns CDR1 DFQATT and CDR2 SNEGSKA (reference sequence). DNA for the CDR3: TGCAGTGCTAGACCAGGACAGGGGGCCGCATGGTATGGCTACACCTTC. Translating it yields CSARPGQGAAWYGYTF.

The genes are TRBV7-9 and TRBJ2-1, with TRBD2 identical over 8 bases. CDR3 length: 14 amino acids. Germline-derived CDR1 and CDR2 are SEHNR and FQNEAQ (reference sequence). Trimming took 4 bases from V and 6 from J; bases not matched to a gene: 5. In nucleotides, the CDR3 is TGTGCCAGCAGCTATCCGGGGACTAGCAATGAGCAGTTCTTC. Translated: CASSYPGTSNEQFF.

This clonotype was counted ten times or more. The chain is built from TRBV4-3 and TRBJ2-5; 10 bases agree with TRBD2. The J segment lost 7 bases and the V segment lost 3 bases, leaving 2 bases of the junction unmatched. The CDR3 consists of 13 residues. The germline CDR1 and CDR2 sequences are LGHNA and YSLEER. CDR3 region: CASSQGLAPTQYF. The CDR3 DNA is TGCGCCAGCAGCCAGGGACTAGCGCCGACCCAGTACTTC.

The genes are TRBV4-3 and TRBJ2-1, with D possibly being TRBD1 or TRBD2 (5 bases each). This CDR3 spans 17 amino acids. V shed 1 base and J shed 4 bases, with 17 bases lying between them. Germline values: CDR1 LGHNA, CDR2 YSLEER. The CDR3 sequence: CASSQVAAPGPYNEQFF. As DNA, the CDR3 is TGCGCCAGCAGCCAAGTGGCCGCCCCGGGGCCTTACAATGAGCAGTTCTTC.

As regards this clonotype: This could be a read error, since a much larger clone is one nucleotide away. The V call is TRBV5-1, the J call TRBJ2-1; 7 nucleotides match TRBD1. V lost 0 bases, J lost 2 bases, and 2 bases stayed unmatched. The length of the CDR3 is 15 residues. Germline V lookup: CDR1 SGHRS, CDR2 YFSETQ. The CDR3 DNA is TGCGCCAGCAGCTTGGAAGGGGGCACCTACAATGAGCAGTTCTTC. It translates to CASSLEGGTYNEQFF.

V usage is TRBV6-5 and J usage is TRBJ2-5; possibly TRBD1 or TRBD2 for D (5 bases each). This CDR3 spans 15 amino acids. Germline V gene data show CDR1 as MNHEY and CDR2 as SVGAGI. V was shortened by 0 bases and J by 5 bases, with 13 bases between the two germline ends. The CDR3 loop reads CASSYSPGLKETQYF. As DNA, the CDR3 is TGTGCCAGCAGTTACTCGCCGGGGCTCAAGGAGACCCAGTACTTC.

The chain uses TRBV7-8 and TRBJ1-2; weak D call: TRBD1 (5 bases). The germline V and J ends were trimmed by 5 bases and 1 base, with 11 bases remaining between them. Germline CDR1 reads SGHVS; CDR2 reads FQNEAQ. There are 14 residues in the CDR3. CDR3 loop: CASSPTDSNYGYTF. The CDR3 DNA reads as TGTGCCAGCAGCCCGACCGACAGTAACTATGGCTACACCTTC.

J is TRBJ1-1 and V is TRBV7-9; D remains ambiguous. This CDR3 comprises 16 residues. Germline loops: CDR1 SEHNR, CDR2 FQNEAQ (reference sequence). With 1 base removed from V and 4 bases from J, the gap between germline ends came to 16 bases. The CDR3: CASSLGDLGRATEAFF. The CDR3 DNA follows: TGTGCCAGCAGCTTAGGCGACCTAGGCCGGGCCACTGAAGCTTTCTTT.